These 4 T cell receptor beta chains were all obtained from the same sample, sequenced in a study of beta chain features in type 1 diabetes. General study results and limits: Among patients with Type 1 diabetes, TCRB CDR3s were moderately but significantly shorter in every one of the four CD4+ subsets.

Their specific antigens are unknown. Expressed TCRB transcripts were sequenced, since all the RNA that had been isolated was reverse transcribed. Here immunoSEQ multiplex PCR was the method, and the copy in TCRdb shows in-frame clones only, minus some. Of some 350,000 clones detected, roughly a tenth appear once; the ten largest clones hold about 0.6%. Sequenced: central memory CD4+ T cells from blood. These receptors were collected from a man aged 25 to 40 with type 1 diabetes.

The genes are TRBV19 and TRBJ2-2; 11 bases are a match to TRBD1. This CDR3 comprises 16 residues. Germline CDR1 is LNHDA and CDR2 is SQIVND (reference sequence). The J segment lost 6 bases and the V segment lost 5 bases, leaving 8 bases of the junction unmatched. The CDR3 sequence: CASSYSPGQGAGELFF. The CDR3 nucleotides are TGTGCCAGTAGTTACTCACCGGGACAGGGGGCCGGGGAGCTGTTTTTT.

J is TRBJ2-1 and V is TRBV6-5, with 12 bases matching TRBD1. The CDR3 extends over 15 amino acids. In germline, CDR1 is MNHEY, CDR2 SVGAGI. The junction had 6 bases not matched to a gene; V was cut back by 6 bases and J by 6 bases. The CDR3 DNA reads TGTGCCAGCAGAACCGGGACAGGGGGCCTCAATGAGCAGTTCTTC. Its translation is CASRTGTGGLNEQFF.

The rearrangement links TRBV21-1 to TRBJ2-5; TRBD2 reflects the table's D call only, with no check against the DNA. TRBV21-1 has pseudogene status. This CDR3 has 16 amino acids. This CDR3 reads CASSPNPTAYQETQYF. The CDR3 DNA sequence: TGTGCCAGCAGCCCGAATCCCACCGCGTACCAAGAGACCCAGTACTTC.

The chain combines TRBV27 with TRBJ1-5; maybe TRBD1 (5 bases). Germline-derived CDR1 and CDR2 are MNHEY and SMNVEV (reference sequence). Trimming cost V 8 bases and J 3 bases, with 17 bases left between them. The CDR3 is 15 amino acids. The CDR3 loop is CASRHTGRINQPQHF. CDR3 DNA: TGTGCCAGCCGCCATACAGGTAGAATCAATCAGCCCCAGCATTTT.